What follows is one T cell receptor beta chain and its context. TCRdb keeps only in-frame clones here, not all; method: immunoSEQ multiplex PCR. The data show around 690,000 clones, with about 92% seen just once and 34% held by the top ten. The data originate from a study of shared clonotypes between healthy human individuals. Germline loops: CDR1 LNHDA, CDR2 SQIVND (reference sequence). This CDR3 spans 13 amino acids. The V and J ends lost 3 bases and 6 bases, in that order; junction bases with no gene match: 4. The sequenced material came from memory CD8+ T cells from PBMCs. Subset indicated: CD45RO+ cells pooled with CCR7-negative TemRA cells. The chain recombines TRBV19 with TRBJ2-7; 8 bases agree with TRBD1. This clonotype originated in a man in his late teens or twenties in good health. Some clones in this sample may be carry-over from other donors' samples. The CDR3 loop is CASSIGQGGEQYF. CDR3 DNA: TGTGCCAGTAGTATTGGACAGGGAGGCGAGCAGTACTTC. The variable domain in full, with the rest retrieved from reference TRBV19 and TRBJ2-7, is DGGITQSPKYLFRKEGQNVTLSCEQNLNHDAMYWYRQDPGQGLRLIYYSQIVNDFQKGDIAEGYSVSREKKESFPLTVTSAQKNPTAFYLCASSIGQGGEQYFGPGTRLTVT.